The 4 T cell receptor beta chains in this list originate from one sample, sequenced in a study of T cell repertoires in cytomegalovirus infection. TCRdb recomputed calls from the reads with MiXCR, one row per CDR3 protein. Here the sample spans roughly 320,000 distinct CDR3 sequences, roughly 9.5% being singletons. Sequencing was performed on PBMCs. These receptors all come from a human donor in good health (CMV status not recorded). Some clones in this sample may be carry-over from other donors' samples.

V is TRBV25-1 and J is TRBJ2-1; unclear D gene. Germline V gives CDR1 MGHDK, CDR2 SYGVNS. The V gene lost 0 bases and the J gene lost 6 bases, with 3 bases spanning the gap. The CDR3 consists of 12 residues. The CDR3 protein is CASSEYLNEQFF. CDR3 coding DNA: TGTGCCAGCAGTGAATACCTCAATGAGCAGTTCTTC.

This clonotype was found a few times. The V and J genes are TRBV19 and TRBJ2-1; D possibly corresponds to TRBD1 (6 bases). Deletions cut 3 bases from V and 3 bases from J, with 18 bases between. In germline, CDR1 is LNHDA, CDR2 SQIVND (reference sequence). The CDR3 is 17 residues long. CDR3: CASSIGTAGGRYNEQFF. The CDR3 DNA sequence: TGTGCCAGTAGTATCGGCACGGCTGGGGGCCGCTACAATGAGCAGTTCTTC.

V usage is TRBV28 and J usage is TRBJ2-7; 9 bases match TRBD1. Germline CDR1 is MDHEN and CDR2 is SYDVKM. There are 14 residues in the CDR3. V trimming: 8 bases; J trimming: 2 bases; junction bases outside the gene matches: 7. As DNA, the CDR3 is TGTGCCAGCCGACAGGGGGAATACCCCTACGAGCAGTACTTC. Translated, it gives CASRQGEYPYEQYF.

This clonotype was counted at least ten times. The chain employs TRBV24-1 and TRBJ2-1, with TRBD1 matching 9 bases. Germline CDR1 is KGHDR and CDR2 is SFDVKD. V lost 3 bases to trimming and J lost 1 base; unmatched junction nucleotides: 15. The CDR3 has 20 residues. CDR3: CATSDPDPGQGLSSYNEQFF. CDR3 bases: TGTGCCACCAGTGATCCCGATCCAGGACAGGGGCTAAGTTCCTACAATGAGCAGTTCTTC.